The clone carrying this T cell receptor beta chain was detected ten times or more. Its cognate antigen is unknown. These data belong to a study of T cell repertoires in cytomegalovirus infection. Study at large: The public TCR beta signatures pointed to both CMV infection and matching HLA type. The study, taken as a whole, reports: The ex vivo response was dominated by HLA-C-restricted CMV-specific TCR beta clonotypes.

Germline V gene lookup returns CDR1 SGHRS and CDR2 YFSETQ. V was trimmed by 0 bases and J by 1 base, leaving 10 bases between them. CDR3 size: 16 residues. TCRdb used MiXCR to reprocess the reads, holding one entry per CDR3 protein. Of some 110,000 distinct CDR3 sequences listed, about 9.5% are singletons. The genes are TRBV5-1 and TRBJ2-2; unclear D gene. The sequenced sample consisted of PBMCs, sequenced either directly or after in vitro stimulation (not recorded which). The receptor comes from a human donor in good health (CMV status not recorded). Some clones in this sample may be carry-over from other donors' samples. DNA of the CDR3: TGCGCCAGCAGCTTGGGTCTCCGCCTGAACACCGGGGAGCTGTTTTTT. It codes for CASSLGLRLNTGELFF.